The clone carrying this TCR beta chain showed up just a few times. The antigen remains undetermined. Sequencing was performed with immunoSEQ multiplex PCR; in TCRdb, only in-frame clones are kept and a portion is missing. The data contain 82,000 or so clones, around 92% of them singletons. The data belong to a study of cytomegalovirus exposure and HLA in healthy donors. Study-level findings and limits: 164 TCR beta chains were listed as cytomegalovirus-associated. The dataset shows that most TCR sequences were rare, while some public TCRs occurred in many donors. A classifier reportedly called cytomegalovirus status with high sensitivity and specificity.

The V gene end was trimmed by 6 bases and the J gene end by 5 bases; junction bases not matched to a gene: 3. Per germline, CDR1 MNHEY and CDR2 SVGAGI. The CDR3 has 13 amino acids. The clonotype originates from a man aged 18 to 30 in good health and CMV-seronegative. Sequencing input: PBMCs. V and J are TRBV6-5 and TRBJ1-4; the match to TRBD1 covers 7 bases. The CDR3 reads CASSGTENEKLFF. CDR3 bases: TGTGCCAGCAGCGGGACAGAGAATGAAAAACTGTTTTTT.